This T cell receptor beta chain was recorded in a study of blood T cell repertoires in COVID-19. Study-wide context: Spain, Italy and the United States supplied samples that represented acute and convalescent COVID-19. Sample material is recorded as cDNA or gDNA derived from T cells, B-cell-depleted T cells, or PBMCs.

In the original workflow: Amplifying reference gene primers gave estimates of nucleated cell counts. Sequencing used immunoSEQ multiplex PCR; TCRdb keeps in-frame clones, though not all of them. The D gene and trimming were derived from the DNA, and the V and J assignments and clone size from that table. The sample gives around 130,000 clones, 84% of which show up once; over 10% is in the top ten. Trimming at V came to 3 bases and at J to 2 bases, leaving 13 bases not matched to a gene. CDR3 length: 18 residues. Germline CDR1 reads MGHRA; CDR2 reads YSYEKL. The specimen sequenced was peripheral blood. V gene TRBV4-1 combines with J gene TRBJ2-7; 10 positions agree with TRBD2. The sequence was obtained from a human donor in a cohort sampled during active COVID-19. The CDR3 bases are TGCGCCAGCAGCCACGGCCCGGGGGGGCTAGCGGGGGCCTACGAGCAGTACTTC. Protein: CASSHGPGGLAGAYEQYF.